These 23 T cell receptor beta chains share one sample of origin, sequenced in a study of cytomegalovirus exposure and HLA in healthy donors. TCRdb's copy holds only in-frame clones and misses some; the assay was immunoSEQ multiplex PCR. The sample holds about 140,000 clones; about 90% are singletons and the top ten take 7.9%. Sequencing used PBMCs. The receptors derive from a woman under 30 in good health and CMV-seropositive.

The chain couples TRBV5-1 to TRBJ2-3; the match to TRBD1 covers 9 bases. The V gene end was trimmed by 1 base and the J gene end by 5 bases; junction bases not matched to a gene: 5. Germline-derived CDR1 and CDR2 are SGHRS and YFSETQ. This CDR3 spans 15 amino acids. The CDR3 spells CASSLNRGRGDTQYF. CDR3 in DNA: TGCGCCAGCAGCTTGAACAGGGGGCGTGGAGATACGCAGTATTTT.

This rearrangement joins TRBV7-3 to TRBJ2-7; 8 positions match TRBD2. The trim removed 5 bases at V and 5 bases at J, leaving 11 bases unmatched. The CDR3 runs 15 residues. CDR1 is SGHTA, CDR2 FQGTGA, per germline. CDR3 nucleotide sequence: TGTGCCAGCAGCCCCTCCAGCGGGAGTTTGAACGAGCAGTACTTC. Protein: CASSPSSGSLNEQYF.

The chain employs TRBV7-2 and TRBJ2-5; D gene ambiguous. V shed 2 bases and J shed 7 bases, with 5 bases lying between them. Germline V gives CDR1 SGHTA, CDR2 FQGNSA. CDR3 length equals 11 residues. CDR3: CASSLRGTQYF. The CDR3 DNA sequence: TGTGCCAGCAGCTTACGCGGGACCCAGTACTTC. Full variable domain (outside the CDR3, taken from reference TRBV7-2 and TRBJ2-5): GAGVSQSPSNKVTEKGKDVELRCDPISGHTALYWYRQSLGQGLEFLIYFQGNSAPDKSGLPSDRFSAERTGGSVSTLTIQRTQQEDSAVYLCASSLRGTQYFGPGTRLLVL.

This clone was detected only a few times. CDR3 sequence (DNA): TGTGCCAGTAGTATTCTTACAGACTATGGCTACACCTTC. Encoded protein: CASSILTDYGYTF. This rearrangement joins TRBV19 to TRBJ1-2; no clear D gene. Trimming stripped 3 bases from V and 3 bases from J, with 8 bases between. The CDR3 sequence is 13 residues long. The germline V gene encodes CDR1 LNHDA and CDR2 SQIVND (reference sequence).

The V and J genes are TRBV4-3 and TRBJ1-3; D unresolved. Germline V CDR1 and CDR2: LGHNA, YSLEER. Trimming removed 0 bases at V and 0 bases at J, with 9 bases between. The CDR3 has 16 residues. As DNA, the CDR3 is TGCGCCAGCAGCCAAGATTGGGCCTTCTCTGGAAACACCATATATTTT. Translation gives CASSQDWAFSGNTIYF.

The gene calls are TRBV5-1 and TRBJ2-5; 15 bases fit TRBD2. CDR3 length: 17 residues. CDR1 and CDR2 (germline): SGHRS, YFSETQ. With 4 bases clipped from V and 2 bases from J, the junction kept 6 bases outside the gene matches. The CDR3 DNA is TGCGCCAGCAGCAGGGGACTAGCGGGGGGCCTTCAAGAGACCCAGTACTTC. Its translation: CASSRGLAGGLQETQYF.

V usage is TRBV29-1 and J usage is TRBJ2-5, with 9 bases that match TRBD2. This CDR3 has 13 amino acids. CDR1 is SQVTM, CDR2 ANQGSEA, per germline. Losses at the gene ends were 4 bases for V and 5 bases for J; bases not matched to a gene: 5. CDR3 sequence: CSVGGGARETQYF. The CDR3 nucleotides read TGCAGCGTTGGCGGGGGGGCCCGGGAGACCCAGTACTTC. The full variable domain, in which reference TRBV29-1 and TRBJ2-5 provide the parts outside the CDR3, is SAVISQKPSRDICQRGTSLTIQCQVDSQVTMMFWYRQQPGQSLTLIATANQGSEATYESGFVIDKFPISRPNLTFSTLTVSNMSPEDSSIYLCSVGGGARETQYFGPGTRLLVL.

This clone was seen only once. The rearrangement links TRBV5-4 to TRBJ2-2, with TRBD2 identical over 11 bases. Germline assignment: CDR1 SGHNT and CDR2 YYREEE (reference sequence). V lost 4 bases to trimming and J lost 6 bases; unmatched junction nucleotides: 11. The CDR3 runs 17 residues. The CDR3 protein is CASSQILAGEVAGELFF. The CDR3 DNA reads as TGTGCCAGCAGCCAAATACTAGCGGGGGAGGTGGCCGGGGAGCTGTTTTTT.

The J gene is TRBJ2-7, the V gene TRBV4-2; the D is unclear. The CDR3 is 13 residues long. The V end lost 4 bases, the J end lost 4 bases, and 11 bases lay between the germline ends. Germline CDR1 and CDR2: LGHNA and YNFKEQ. The CDR3 bases are TGTGCCAGCAGCCGAGGCGCTAGATACGAGCAGTACTTC. This translates into CASSRGARYEQYF.

The V and J genes are TRBV15 and TRBJ2-1; the match to TRBD2 covers 7 bases. This CDR3 spans 16 amino acids. V shed 1 base and J 2 bases; nucleotides not matched to a gene: 5. The V gene's germline CDR1 is LNHNV and CDR2 YYDKDF (reference sequence). The CDR3 DNA follows: TGTGCCACCAGCAGAGGTCCCGCGGGGGCCTACAATGAGCAGTTCTTC. Encoded protein: CATSRGPAGAYNEQFF. The full variable domain, its missing parts supplied by reference TRBV15 and TRBJ2-1, is DAMVIQNPRYQVTQFGKPVTLSCSQTLNHNVMYWYQQKSSQAPKLLFHYYDKDFNNEADTPDNFQSRRPNTSFCFLDIRSPGLGDTAMYLCATSRGPAGAYNEQFFGPGTRLTVL.

V usage is TRBV4-1 and J usage is TRBJ2-7; 9 bases match TRBD1. With V trimmed by 4 bases and J by 4 bases, 5 bases remained unmatched. The germline V gene encodes CDR1 MGHRA and CDR2 YSYEKL. The CDR3 is made up of 14 amino acids. CDR3 residues: CASSPRTGVYEQYF. The CDR3, as DNA: TGCGCCAGCAGCCCCCGGACAGGGGTGTACGAGCAGTACTTC.

The V gene is TRBV6-1, the J gene TRBJ1-2, with 7 bases matching TRBD1. Losses at the gene ends were 0 bases for V and 5 bases for J; bases not matched to a gene: 3. The germline gives CDR1 MNHNS, CDR2 SASEGT. The length of the CDR3 is 14 residues. This chain's CDR3 is CASSEAPGGYGYTF. CDR3 bases: TGTGCCAGCAGTGAAGCCCCAGGGGGTTATGGCTACACCTTC.

The V gene is TRBV5-1, the J gene TRBJ2-7; TRBD1 aligns across 7 bases. CDR3 length equals 14 residues. The junction had 5 bases not matched to a gene; V was cut back by 3 bases and J by 2 bases. Looked up from germline, CDR1 is SGHRS and CDR2 is YFSETQ. The CDR3 DNA follows: TGCGCCAGCAGCTCGGGACAGCCAACCTACGAGCAGTACTTC. Amino acid sequence: CASSSGQPTYEQYF.

The count of this clone is one. V gene TRBV9 combines with J gene TRBJ2-1; perhaps TRBD2 as D (6 bases). The CDR3 has 15 residues. V lost 2 bases and J lost 6, with 15 bases in between. Looked up from germline, CDR1 is SGDLS and CDR2 is YYNGEE. In nucleotides, the CDR3 is TGTGCCAGCAGCGTCAGAACCGGGACTGCCAATGAGCAGTTCTTC. Residues: CASSVRTGTANEQFF.

On this clone: Its ends do not fully match the called genes, so a read error is possible. The CDR3: CASSISREEAQYF. CDR3 DNA: TGTGCCAGTAGTATTAGCAGGGAAGAGGCCCAGTACTTC. This sequence joins TRBV19 and TRBJ2-5, with D perhaps TRBD1 (5 bases). The CDR3 is made up of 13 amino acids. CDR1 LNHDA and CDR2 SQIVND come from the germline V gene (reference sequence).

The chain combines TRBV15 with TRBJ1-1; no clear D gene. This CDR3 has 13 amino acids. Trimming cost V 1 base and J 6 bases, with 9 bases left between them. Germline V gene lookup returns CDR1 LNHNV and CDR2 YYDKDF (reference sequence). CDR3 coding DNA: TGTGCCACCAGCAGAGTAGGAGACTCTGAAGCTTTCTTT. This gives the protein CATSRVGDSEAFF.

The V gene is TRBV18, the J gene TRBJ1-2; D is undetermined. From germline, CDR1 is KGHSH and CDR2 LQKENI. The CDR3 covers 12 residues. Trimming took off 6 bases at V and 8 bases at J, with 13 bases between the two ends. The CDR3 nucleotides read TGTGCCAGCTCCGCGGCGCTCGGGGGCTACACCTTC. The encoded protein is CASSAALGGYTF.

The chain joins TRBV7-9 to TRBJ2-7, with a weak D call TRBD1 (6 bases). This CDR3 has 16 residues. Germline CDR1 is SEHNR and CDR2 is FQNEAQ (reference sequence). Trimming stripped 5 bases from V and 3 bases from J, with 20 bases between. The DNA of the CDR3 is TGTGCCAGCAGCCCAGTGGGGGCGCCCCGGGGCTACGAGCAGTACTTC. Protein sequence: CASSPVGAPRGYEQYF.

The chain is built from TRBV29-1 and TRBJ2-2; 8 nucleotides line up with TRBD1. The CDR3 loop spans 15 amino acids. Germline V CDR1 and CDR2: SQVTM, ANQGSEA. V lost 0 bases, J lost 6 bases, and 6 bases stayed unmatched. The CDR3 reads CSVEDPDREAGELFF. The CDR3 DNA sequence: TGCAGCGTTGAAGATCCGGACAGGGAGGCCGGGGAGCTGTTTTTT.

The chain joins TRBV5-4 to TRBJ1-2; the match to TRBD1 covers 8 bases. V was pared by 0 bases and J by 8 bases, with 3 bases of the junction left unmatched. The CDR3 runs to 13 residues. Germline lookup yields CDR1 SGHNT and CDR2 YYREEE (reference sequence). The CDR3 DNA sequence: TGTGCCAGCAGCTTGGGGACAGGGTACGGCTACACCTTC. This translates into CASSLGTGYGYTF.

The genes are TRBV7-2 and TRBJ1-2, with a tentative D call TRBD1 (6 bases). In germline, CDR1 is SGHTA, CDR2 FQGNSA. Trimming shortened V by 4 bases and J by 5 bases, and 17 bases separated the two germline ends. The CDR3 runs to 15 residues. Here the CDR3 DNA reads TGTGCCAGCAGCTGGGCAGGGGCGTTGGGGTATGGCTACACCTTC. Translated: CASSWAGALGYGYTF.

This clone is a singleton in its sample. CDR3 nucleotides: TGTGCCAGCAGCTTCGAGGGTGGGGGCTATTCACCCCTCCACTTT. Translating it yields CASSFEGGGYSPLHF. The rearrangement uses TRBV9 and TRBJ1-6, with a weak D call TRBD1 (6 bases). V was clipped by 4 bases and J by 8 bases, with 16 bases between them. The CDR3 length is 15 residues. Germline V gene sequence: CDR1 SGDLS, CDR2 YYNGEE.

This clone came up once. The gene calls are TRBV10-1 and TRBJ1-1, with 7 positions matching TRBD1. Germline V gene data show CDR1 as WNHNN and CDR2 as SYGVQD (reference sequence). The length of the CDR3 is 17 residues. Trimming cost V 6 bases and J 1 base; bases outside gene matches: 14. The CDR3 protein is CASSQGKGAISNTEAFF. In nucleotides, the CDR3 is TGCGCCAGCAGCCAGGGTAAGGGGGCTATTTCGAACACTGAAGCTTTCTTT.